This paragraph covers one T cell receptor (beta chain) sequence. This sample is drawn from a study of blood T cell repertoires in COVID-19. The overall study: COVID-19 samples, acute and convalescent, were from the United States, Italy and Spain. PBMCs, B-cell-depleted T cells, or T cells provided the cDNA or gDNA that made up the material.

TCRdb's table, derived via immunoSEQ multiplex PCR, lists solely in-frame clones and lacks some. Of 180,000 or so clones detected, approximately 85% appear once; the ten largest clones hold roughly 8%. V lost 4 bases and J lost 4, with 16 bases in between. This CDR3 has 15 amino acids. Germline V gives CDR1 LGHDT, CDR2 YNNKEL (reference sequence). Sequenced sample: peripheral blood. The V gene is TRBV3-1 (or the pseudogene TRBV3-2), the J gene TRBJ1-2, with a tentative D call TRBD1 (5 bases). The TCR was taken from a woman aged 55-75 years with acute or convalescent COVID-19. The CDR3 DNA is TGTGCCAGCAGCCCCGGCCCTCCAGGGCGCTATGGCTACACCTTC. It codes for CASSPGPPGRYGYTF.